This T cell receptor (beta chain) was captured by sequencing in a study of PD-L1 blockade in urothelial cancer. Study-wide background: Per blood sample, T cells had a median of roughly 150,000.

A spike-in of synthetic TCR analog templates was added to each PCR. Some clones are missing from TCRdb's copy, which holds only in-frame ones; the method was immunoSEQ multiplex PCR. The table shows tens of thousands of clones, with less than 90% occurring only once. In its sample, this clone was seen a few times. J lost 6 bases, V lost 4 bases, and 5 bases had no gene match. The CDR3 runs to 13 residues. Germline CDR1 is SGHRS and CDR2 is YFSETQ. Stated time point: pretreatment peripheral blood. This material consisted of PBMCs, taken around atezolizumab (anti-PD-L1) treatment. The gene calls are TRBV5-1 and TRBJ1-2; TRBD1 agrees at 8 bases. The TCR comes from a woman aged 70-85 years with urothelial cancer. The CDR3 sequence: CASSPTGVDGYTF. CDR3 DNA: TGCGCCAGCAGCCCGACAGGGGTAGATGGCTACACCTTC.